Following are 4 T cell receptor beta chains from one sample sequenced in a study of cytomegalovirus exposure and HLA in healthy donors. Vbeta (60) and Jbeta (13) primers were used in the PCR. Method: immunoSEQ multiplex PCR; TCRdb's copy keeps in-frame clones and lacks some. The table records tens of thousands of clones, approximately 79% of them present only once. The material sequenced was PBMCs. These receptors all stem from a female donor in good health and CMV-seronegative.

V is TRBV2 and J is TRBJ2-1, with D possibly matching TRBD2 (5 bases). Germline V CDR1 and CDR2: SNHLY, FYNNEI. The germline V and J ends were trimmed by 10 bases and 0 bases, with 13 bases remaining between them. The CDR3 contains 14 residues. CDR3 loop: CATRSRDSYNEQFF. CDR3 nucleotides: TGTGCCACCCGATCTCGGGACTCCTACAATGAGCAGTTCTTC.

This chain links TRBV2 with TRBJ1-5; 9 bases are shared with TRBD1. V gave up 4 bases and J gave up 5 bases; unmatched junction bases: 3. Per germline, CDR1 SNHLY and CDR2 FYNNEI. The CDR3 covers 14 residues. CDR3 loop: CASSGQGGDQPQHF. For the CDR3, the DNA is TGTGCCAGCAGTGGACAGGGGGGGGATCAGCCCCAGCATTTT. Variable domain in full (rest from reference TRBV2 and TRBJ1-5): EPEVTQTPSHQVTQMGQEVILRCVPISNHLYFYWYRQILGQKVEFLVSFYNNEISEKSEIFDDQFSVERPDGSNFTLKIRSTKLEDSAMYFCASSGQGGDQPQHFGDGTRLSIL.

This clone occurred many times. At the DNA level, this CDR3 is encoded by other sequences in the same sample as well. The V and J genes are TRBV9 and TRBJ1-1, with D possibly matching TRBD1 (5 bases). The CDR3 runs 14 residues. Trimming took off 0 bases at V and 4 bases at J, with 10 bases between the two ends. Germline V CDR1 and CDR2: SGDLS, YYNGEE. CDR3 residues: CASSVGGRSTEAFF. The CDR3 coding sequence is TGTGCCAGCAGCGTAGGGGGGAGGAGCACTGAAGCTTTCTTT.

This chain connects TRBV7-9 to TRBJ2-1; 9 bases are shared with TRBD2. This CDR3 has 15 amino acids. The V gene's germline CDR1 is SEHNR and CDR2 FQNEAQ (reference sequence). V lost 5 bases to trimming and J lost 3 bases; unmatched junction nucleotides: 5. The CDR3 protein is CASSPSGGLYNEQFF. Here the CDR3 DNA reads TGTGCCAGCAGCCCGAGCGGGGGGCTCTACAATGAGCAGTTCTTC.